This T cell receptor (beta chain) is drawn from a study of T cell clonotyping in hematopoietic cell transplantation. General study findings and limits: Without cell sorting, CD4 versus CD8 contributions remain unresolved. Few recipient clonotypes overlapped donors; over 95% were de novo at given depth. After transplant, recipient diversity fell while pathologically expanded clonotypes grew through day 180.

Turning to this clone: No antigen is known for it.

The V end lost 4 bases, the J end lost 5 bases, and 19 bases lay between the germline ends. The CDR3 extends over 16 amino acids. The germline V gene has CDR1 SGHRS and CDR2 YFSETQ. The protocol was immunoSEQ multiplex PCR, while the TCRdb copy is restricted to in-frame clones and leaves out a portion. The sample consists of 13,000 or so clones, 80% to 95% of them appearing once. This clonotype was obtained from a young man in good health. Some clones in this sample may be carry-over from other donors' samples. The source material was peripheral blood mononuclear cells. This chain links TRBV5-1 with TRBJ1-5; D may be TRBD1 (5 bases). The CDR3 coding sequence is TGCGCCAGCAGCCCAAACGGGGTGGGGGGTGATCAGCCCCAGCATTTT. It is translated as CASSPNGVGGDQPQHF.